This T cell receptor (beta chain) was sequenced for a study of CD8 T cells in ankylosing spondylitis. This clonotype has only a few counts. Germline CDR1 is DFQATT and CDR2 is SNEGSKA (reference sequence). There are 16 residues in the CDR3. Unmatched junction bases numbered 9, after V lost 1 base and J lost 7 bases. TCRdb called the 5' RACE reads again in MiXCR, with one record for every CDR3 protein. The sample lists a few hundred thousand distinct CDR3 sequences; less than 25% were seen once. The clonotype originates from a female donor with ankylosing spondylitis or in good health (not recorded which). Sequencing used blood, either unsorted or a sorted T cell fraction (not recorded which). The chain carries TRBV20-1 and TRBJ2-1, with 11 bases that match TRBD2. The CDR3 is CSARAPTSGGRNEQFF. Written as DNA, the CDR3 is TGCAGTGCTAGAGCTCCTACTAGCGGGGGTAGGAATGAGCAGTTCTTC.